This paragraph covers one TCR beta chain sequence. This record belongs to a study of technical replicates of blood from a few donors. Clones were sequenced by immunoSEQ multiplex PCR, and TCRdb holds only the in-frame ones, with some missing. The table lists approximately 64,000 clones, roughly 86% of them singletons. The TCR comes from a human donor in good health. Some clones in this sample may be carry-over from other donors' samples. The source material was PBMCs.

CDR3 residues: CASSKDRGRSNEQFF. DNA of the CDR3: TGTGCCAGCAGCAAGGACAGGGGGCGCAGCAATGAGCAGTTCTTC. This sequence joins TRBV7-2 and TRBJ2-1, with 11 bases fitting TRBD1. With 5 bases clipped from V and 6 bases from J, the junction kept 6 bases outside the gene matches. Germline V CDR1 and CDR2: SGHTA, FQGNSA. The CDR3 has 15 amino acids.